This T cell receptor (beta chain) comes out of a study of spatial heterogeneity in lung cancer (dated by TCRdb to the late 2010s). In terms of the full investigation: Beta-chain transcripts were consistently detected in greater numbers than alpha-chain transcripts, which likely reflected higher beta-chain transcript abundance. Nonsynonymous mutation counts, determined by whole-exome sequencing of tumor tissue, were related to features of the TCR repertoire. In non-small cell lung cancer, the study quantitatively compared TCR alpha and beta repertoires across several tumor regions, matched nontumor lung, and blood. At surgery, some 200 tumor regions, 61 to 75 matched nontumor lung samples and more than 50 PBMC samples were TCR-sequenced for both alpha and beta chains. In the raw uncorrected reads, each unique combination of TCR and UMI appeared more than ten times on average. The study at large found these results: Additional single-cell paired TCR alpha and beta sequencing was considered necessary to confirm, at a functional level, the hypothesis that regional TCRs recognize regional mutations. Ubiquitous expanded tumor TCRs were found in blood more often at tumor resection than at routine follow-up.

Points on this clonotype: Its antigen is not yet known. Base qualities were left out, and no much larger clone turns up one base away.

The CDR3 runs 12 residues from the cysteine to the phenylalanine. Just the 36-base CDR3 DNA is kept, in frame starting at base 1. CDR1 MNHNY and CDR2 SVGAGI were looked up in the germline V gene (reference sequence). Trimming costs V 6 bases and J 4 bases, and their ends lie 6 bases apart. Library prep was done by 5' RACE. The run used a NextSeq 500. To allow correction of PCR and sequencing errors, the TCR library protocol tagged every TCR cDNA molecule with a unique molecular identifier. The paper's processing steps were these. TCR identification, UMI-based error correction and CDR3 extraction were performed with Decombinator tools. Expanded TCRs were defined as those above a frequency of 2 per 1,000, corresponding to the top 1% of the tumor frequency distribution. Renyi diversity was calculated using the R vegan package after each repertoire was subsampled 100 times to 5,000 TCRs. CDR3 similarity networks were built from amino acid triplet string-kernel similarity, with CDR3s being connected when pairwise similarity was above 0.82. TCRdb took the public reads, trimmed them with fastp at Q25, ran MiXCR for clone calling and kept in-frame beta chains. A single entry per CDR3 protein holds the most common genes and DNA from its merged rows. The V and J calls were determined by TCRdb, not by the authors. The sample table lists 40,000 or so distinct CDR3 sequences, around 5.5% of them with a count of one. Together, the top ten hold roughly 25% of the sample.

The time point label of this sample denotes: sample taken at primary tumor resection. Whole RNA extracted from tumor and nontumor lung tissue, or from cryopreserved PBMC samples, was used for TCR sequencing without cell sorting. Donors were around 71 patients with early-stage, untreated non-small cell lung cancer from the lung TRACERx cohort. Only patients for whom sufficient RNA was available from at least two tumor regions were selected for TCR sequencing. The chain is encoded by TRBV6-6 joined to TRBJ2-2; the D gene lacks a confident call. This TCR was sampled from a female donor with early-stage non-small cell lung cancer. Sequencing used PBMCs, obtained at surgery. The DNA is as follows: TGTGCCAGCAGCGAAGGCACCGGGGAGCTGTTTTTT. Its product reads: CASSEGTGELFF.